Listed below are T cell receptor beta chains from one sample, sequenced in a study of Tregs in tolerant kidney transplant recipients. TCRdb keeps only in-frame clones here, not all; method: immunoSEQ multiplex PCR. The sample lists around 61,000 clones; 70% to 90% were seen once. Sequenced material: CD4+ T cells from blood (PBMCs), taken 6 months after the transplant. The source of these receptors is a human patient who received a combined kidney and bone marrow transplant. Some T cells may have originated in the graft donor. Both conserved end residues are part of each CDR3. The D gene is left open where the match is weak. The listing skips clone size in some rows; elsewhere it reads once, few, many or a size class.

J	V	size	D	DNA	CDR3
TRBJ2-2	TRBV7-2	.	.	TGTGCCAGCAGCTTGAGGATCGGGGAGCTGTTTTTT	CASSLRIGELFF
TRBJ2-2	TRBV15	.	.	TGTGCCACCGTTCCAGCGAACACCGGGGAGCTGTTTTTT	CATVPANTGELFF
TRBJ2-7	TRBV29-1	.	.	TGCAGCGGGGGGGACCACGAGCAGTACTTC	CSGGDHEQYF
TRBJ2-1	TRBV18	.	TRBD2	TGTGCCAGCGAACAAATGGGACTAGCGGGAGGAAATGAGCAGTTCTTC	CASEQMGLAGGNEQFF
TRBJ1-6	TRBV30	.	.	TGTGCCTGTCCTACTAAGGCTAGTAGCTCCTATAATTCCCCCCTCCACTTT	CACPTKASSSYNSPLHF
TRBJ1-1	TRBV18	.	TRBD1	TGTGCCAGCTCACAGACAGGGAGTACTGAAGCTTTCTTT	CASSQTGSTEAFF
TRBJ2-1	TRBV30	few	.	TGTGCCTTTCAGGGATTCTACAATGAGCAGTTCTTC	CAFQGFYNEQFF
TRBJ1-4	TRBV5-1	.	TRBD1	TGCGCCAGCAGCCACGGGACAGGGGGAATTAATAATGAAAAACTGTTTTTT	CASSHGTGGINNEKLFF
TRBJ1-2	TRBV29-1	.	TRBD1	TGCAGCGCCGGGACAGGGCTCGCCTATGGCTACACCTTC	CSAGTGLAYGYTF
TRBJ2-7	TRBV5-1	.	.	TGCGCCAGCAGCTTGACAGGTCCGACCTCCTACGAGCAGTACTTC	CASSLTGPTSYEQYF
TRBJ2-5	TRBV7-9	few	TRBD1	TGTGCCAGCAGCCCCCGCCAGACAGGGCGATTGGAGACCCAGTACTTC	CASSPRQTGRLETQYF
TRBJ2-5	TRBV4-3	.	TRBD1	TGCGCCAGCAGCAAGGGACAGGGAGAGACCCAGTACTTC	CASSKGQGETQYF
TRBJ2-3	TRBV7-6	few	TRBD2	TGTGCCAGCAGCTCTCCGGGACTAGCGGGGGGTCGCACAGATACGCAGTATTTT	CASSSPGLAGGRTDTQYF
TRBJ2-5	TRBV2	few	TRBD2	TGTGCCAGCTGTCTGGGGGGGGAGGAGACCCAGTACTTC	CASCLGGEETQYF
TRBJ2-3	TRBV2	.	.	TGTGCCAGCAGAAGGACACTAAACACAGATACGCAGTATTTT	CASRRTLNTDTQYF
TRBJ2-7	TRBV7-8	.	.	TGTGCCAGCAGCTTAGATTGGAGCCTACCCTACGAGCAGTACTTC	CASSLDWSLPYEQYF
TRBJ1-2	TRBV2	.	TRBD1	TGTGCCATCCCCCGAGACAGGGTAAAGATCGGCTATGGCTACACCTTC	CAIPRDRVKIGYGYTF
TRBJ2-1	TRBV30	.	.	TGTGCCTGGACCCCTTTCTCGCTCGGCAATGAGCAGTTCTTC	CAWTPFSLGNEQFF
TRBJ1-2	TRBV18	.	.	TGTGCCAGCTCTCCTACTGGACGGGATACGAATGGCTACACCTTC	CASSPTGRDTNGYTF
TRBJ2-7	TRBV28	once	.	TGTGCCACCCCCGGCGGGGTAGCCTACGAGCAGTACTTC	CATPGGVAYEQYF
TRBJ1-4	TRBV7-2	.	TRBD1	TGTGCCAGCAGCACGGACAGGGGCAGTGAAAAACTGTTTTTT	CASSTDRGSEKLFF
TRBJ2-6	TRBV27	.	TRBD1	TGTGCCAGCACTATCAGGGGGACAGGGGGGACCGGGGCCAACGTCCTGACTTTC	CASTIRGTGGTGANVLTF
TRBJ1-2	TRBV19	few	.	TGTGCCAGTAGTATCCAGCAGGGCAGCTCCTATGGCTACACCTTC	CASSIQQGSSYGYTF